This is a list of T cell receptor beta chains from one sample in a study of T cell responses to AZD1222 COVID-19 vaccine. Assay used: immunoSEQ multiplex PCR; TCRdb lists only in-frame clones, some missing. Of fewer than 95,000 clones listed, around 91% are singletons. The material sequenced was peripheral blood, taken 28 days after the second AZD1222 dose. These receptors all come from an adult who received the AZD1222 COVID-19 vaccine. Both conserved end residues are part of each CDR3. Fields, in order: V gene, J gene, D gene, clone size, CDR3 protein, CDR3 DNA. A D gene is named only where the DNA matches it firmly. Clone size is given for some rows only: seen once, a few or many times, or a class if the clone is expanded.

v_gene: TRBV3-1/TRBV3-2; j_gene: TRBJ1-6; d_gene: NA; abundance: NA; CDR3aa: CASSQLNSDSPLHF; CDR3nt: TGTGCCAGCAGCCAATTAAACTCGGATTCACCCCTCCACTTT
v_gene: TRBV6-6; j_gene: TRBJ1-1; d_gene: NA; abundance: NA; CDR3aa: CASSYGGHTEAFF; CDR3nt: TGTGCCAGCAGTTACGGGGGCCACACTGAAGCTTTCTTT
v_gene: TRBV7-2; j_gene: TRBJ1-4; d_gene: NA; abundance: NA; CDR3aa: CASSRWTPGTEKLFF; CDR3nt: TGTGCCAGCAGCCGTTGGACGCCTGGTACTGAAAAACTGTTTTTT
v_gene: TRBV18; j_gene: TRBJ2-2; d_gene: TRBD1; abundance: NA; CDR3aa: CASSHPPGQGGTGELFF; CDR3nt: TGTGCCAGCTCCCACCCCCCGGGACAGGGCGGCACCGGGGAGCTGTTTTTT
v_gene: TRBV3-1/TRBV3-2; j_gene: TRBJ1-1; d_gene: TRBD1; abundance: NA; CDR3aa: CASSLGQINTEAFF; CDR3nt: TGTGCCAGCAGCCTGGGACAGATAAACACTGAAGCTTTCTTT
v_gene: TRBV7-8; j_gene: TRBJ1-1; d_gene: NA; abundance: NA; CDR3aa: CASSLLGVSGTEAFF; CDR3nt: TGTGCCAGCAGCTTATTAGGCGTCTCAGGGACTGAAGCTTTCTTT
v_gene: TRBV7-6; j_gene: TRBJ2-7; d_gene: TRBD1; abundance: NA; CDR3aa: CASSLGQGAGKYF; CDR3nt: TGTGCCAGCAGCCTGGGACAGGGGGCGGGGAAGTACTTC
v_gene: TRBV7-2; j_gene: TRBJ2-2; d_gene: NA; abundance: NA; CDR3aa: CASSPTRAMLGELFF; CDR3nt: TGTGCCAGCAGCCCAACTAGGGCCATGCTAGGGGAGCTGTTTTTT
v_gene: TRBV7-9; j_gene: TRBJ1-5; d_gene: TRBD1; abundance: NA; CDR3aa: CASSNTGTGQHF; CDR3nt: TGTGCCAGCAGTAACACCGGGACAGGGCAGCATTTT
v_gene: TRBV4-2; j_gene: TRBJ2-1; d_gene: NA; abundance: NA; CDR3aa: CASSQDYSSYNEQFF; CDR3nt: TGTGCCAGCAGCCAAGACTATAGCTCCTACAATGAGCAGTTCTTC
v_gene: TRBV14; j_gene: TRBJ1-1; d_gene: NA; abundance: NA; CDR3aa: CASSQVWTAVLFPGGQAFF; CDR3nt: TGTGCCAGCAGCCAAGTATGGACGGCCGTGCTCTTTCCGGGTGGCCAAGCTTTCTTT
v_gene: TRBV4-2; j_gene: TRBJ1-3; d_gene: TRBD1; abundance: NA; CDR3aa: CASSQEPTGAPADTIYF; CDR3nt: TGTGCCAGCAGCCAAGAGCCGACAGGGGCCCCCGCCGACACCATATATTTT
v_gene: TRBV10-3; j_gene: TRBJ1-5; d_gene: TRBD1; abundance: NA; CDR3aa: CAISATGGTQPQHF; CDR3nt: TGTGCCATCAGCGCGACAGGGGGTACTCAGCCCCAGCATTTT
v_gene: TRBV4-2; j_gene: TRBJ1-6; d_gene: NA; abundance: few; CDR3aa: CASSPQGNSPLHF; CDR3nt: TGTGCCAGCAGCCCCCAGGGAAATTCACCCCTCCACTTT
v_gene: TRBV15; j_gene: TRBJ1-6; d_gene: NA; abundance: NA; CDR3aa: CATSRVGGTANSPLHF; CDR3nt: TGTGCCACCAGCAGAGTGGGGGGGACGGCAAATTCACCCCTCCACTTT
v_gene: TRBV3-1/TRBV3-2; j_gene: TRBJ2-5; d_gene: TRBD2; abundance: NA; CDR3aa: CASSPLAGGFLAQYF; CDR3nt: TGTGCCAGCAGCCCACTAGCGGGGGGGTTTCTGGCCCAGTACTTC
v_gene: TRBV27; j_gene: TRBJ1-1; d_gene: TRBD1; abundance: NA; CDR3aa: CASSPRDRAVTEAFF; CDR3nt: TGTGCCAGCAGTCCACGGGACAGGGCGGTAACTGAAGCTTTCTTT